These 8 T cell receptor beta chains were all obtained from the same sample, sequenced in a study of shared clonotypes between healthy human individuals. The assay was immunoSEQ multiplex PCR, and TCRdb's table has in-frame clones only and misses some. This table holds around 2.1 million clones, about 94% found once. What was sequenced was naive CD4+ T cells sorted from blood. As to subset: CD45RA+ positively selected. These receptors were taken from a man aged 18 to 30 in good health.

The gene calls are TRBV5-4 and TRBJ1-6; maybe TRBD1 (6 bases). This CDR3 comprises 16 residues. V was trimmed by 2 bases and J by 9 bases, leaving 18 bases between them. The germline CDR1 and CDR2 sequences are SGHNT and YYREEE (reference sequence). This CDR3 is CASSFGGAHLGSPLHF. In DNA form, the CDR3 reads TGTGCCAGCAGCTTTGGGGGGGCGCATTTAGGTTCACCCCTCCACTTT.

This chain connects TRBV27 to TRBJ2-7; 11 positions agree with TRBD2. CDR3 length: 13 residues. With V trimmed by 8 bases and J by 6 bases, 6 bases remained unmatched. The V gene's germline CDR1 is MNHEY and CDR2 SMNVEV (reference sequence). The CDR3 DNA reads TGTGCCAGCGTAGCGGGGGGGGGCGGCGAGCAGTACTTC. This sequence encodes CASVAGGGGEQYF.

The chain carries TRBV7-9 and TRBJ2-1, with 10 bases fitting TRBD2. In germline, CDR1 is SEHNR, CDR2 FQNEAQ (reference sequence). V lost 5 bases, J lost 5 bases, and 3 bases stayed unmatched. This CDR3 has 14 residues. CDR3 protein: CASSRLAGNNEQFF. DNA for the CDR3: TGTGCCAGCAGCAGACTAGCGGGTAACAATGAGCAGTTCTTC. Combining the CDR3 with reference TRBV7-9 and TRBJ2-1 gives the whole variable domain DTGVSQNPRHKITKRGQNVTFRCDPISEHNRLYWYRQTLGQGPEFLTYFQNEAQLEKSRLLSDRFSAERPKGSFSTLEIQRTEQGDSAMYLCASSRLAGNNEQFFGPGTRLTVL.

The rearrangement links TRBV7-8 to TRBJ1-5; D is unresolved. Germline V gene data show CDR1 as SGHVS and CDR2 as FQNEAQ. V lost 5 bases and J lost 1, with 15 bases in between. The CDR3 covers 16 residues. CDR3 protein: CASSPLGGRSNQPQHF. CDR3 DNA: TGTGCCAGCAGCCCCCTGGGAGGGAGGAGCAATCAGCCCCAGCATTTT. The full variable domain, with the rest looked up from reference TRBV7-8 and TRBJ1-5, is GAGVSQSPRYKVAKRGQDVALRCDPISGHVSLFWYQQALGQGPEFLTYFQNEAQLDKSGLPSDRFFAERPEGSVSTLKIQRTQQEDSAVYLCASSPLGGRSNQPQHFGDGTRLSIL.

This clone has just one count. The chain links TRBV6-5 to TRBJ2-7; D gene uncertain. Trimming shortened V by 5 bases and J by 0 bases, and 8 bases separated the two germline ends. There are 13 residues in the CDR3. Germline V gene sequence: CDR1 MNHEY, CDR2 SVGAGI. The chain's CDR3 is CASSPRISYEQYF. CDR3 DNA: TGTGCCAGCAGTCCCCGAATCTCCTACGAGCAGTACTTC.

V usage is TRBV7-9 and J usage is TRBJ2-7; 8 nucleotides agree with TRBD2. CDR1 is SEHNR and CDR2 is FQNEAQ in the germline V gene (reference sequence). Trimming removed 3 bases from V and 2 bases from J; junction bases left unmatched: 6. The CDR3 extends over 15 amino acids. This chain's CDR3 is CASSFSAGVPYEQYF. As DNA, the CDR3 is TGTGCCAGCAGCTTCTCAGCGGGAGTCCCCTACGAGCAGTACTTC.

In its sample, this clone was seen once. The chain links TRBV5-1 to TRBJ2-7; perhaps TRBD1 as D (6 bases). Trimming removed 3 bases at V and 3 bases at J, with 13 bases between. CDR1 is SGHRS and CDR2 is YFSETQ in the germline V gene. The CDR3 has 14 amino acids. This CDR3 reads CASSSGQTDYEQYF. DNA of the CDR3: TGCGCCAGCAGCTCCGGACAGACGGACTACGAGCAGTACTTC.

This clone turned up a few times. The rearrangement links TRBV28 to TRBJ2-2, with D possibly matching TRBD1 (5 bases). The V end lost 2 bases, the J end lost 7 bases, and 14 bases lay between the germline ends. This CDR3 spans 15 amino acids. Looked up from germline, CDR1 is MDHEN and CDR2 is SYDVKM. The CDR3 sequence: CASSLTGLIIGELFF. The CDR3 DNA sequence: TGTGCCAGCAGTTTAACAGGCCTCATCATCGGGGAGCTGTTTTTT. Looking up the rest from reference TRBV28 and TRBJ2-2 gives the full variable domain: DVKVTQSSRYLVKRTGEKVFLECVQDMDHENMFWYRQDPGLGLRLIYFSYDVKMKEKGDIPEGYSVSREKKERFSLILESASTNQTSMYLCASSLTGLIIGELFFGEGSRLTVL.